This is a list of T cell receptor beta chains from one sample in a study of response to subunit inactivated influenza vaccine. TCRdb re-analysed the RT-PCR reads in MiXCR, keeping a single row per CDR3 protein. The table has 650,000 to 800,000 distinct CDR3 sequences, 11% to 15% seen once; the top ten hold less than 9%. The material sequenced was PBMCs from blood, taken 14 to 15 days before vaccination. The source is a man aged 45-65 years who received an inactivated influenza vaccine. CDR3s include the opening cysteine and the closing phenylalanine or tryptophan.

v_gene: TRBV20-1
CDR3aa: CSARPVQGAYEQYF

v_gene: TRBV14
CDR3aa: CASSQAGLWETQYF

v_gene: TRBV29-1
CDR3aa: CSVVGDHGYTF

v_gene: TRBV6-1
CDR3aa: CASSSPRGSNTGELFF

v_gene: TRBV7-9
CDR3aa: CASSIGGKGSEYF

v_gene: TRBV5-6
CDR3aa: CASSLVGGRRSPLHF

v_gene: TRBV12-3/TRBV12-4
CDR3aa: CASSPESQPGTNTEAFF

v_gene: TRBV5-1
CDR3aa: CASSSSLAGSSYEQYF

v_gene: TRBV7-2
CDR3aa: CASSFHQNTEAFF

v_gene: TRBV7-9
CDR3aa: CASSNTPAALVDNEQFF

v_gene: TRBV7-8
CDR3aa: CASSLFTEAFF

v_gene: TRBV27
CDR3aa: CASSRGAGAPQTNTQYF

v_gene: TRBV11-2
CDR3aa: CASSFRLAGSPPVDTQYF

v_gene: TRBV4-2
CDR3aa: CASSQTGTRTHEQFF

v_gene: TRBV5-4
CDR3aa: CASSSDPGGALGANVLTF

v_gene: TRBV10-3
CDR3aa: CAISVGLRDADTQYF

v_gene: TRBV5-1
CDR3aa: CASSLARRSNEGEQFF

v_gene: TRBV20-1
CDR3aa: CSASKVSSGARRVLTQYF

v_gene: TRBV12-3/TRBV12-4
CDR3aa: CASRITGGITEAFF

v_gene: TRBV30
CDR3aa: CAWSVSGGVSYNEQFF

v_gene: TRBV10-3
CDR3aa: CAISDPSRGLAGTDTQYF

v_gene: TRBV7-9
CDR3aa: CASSLAGLQVTQYF

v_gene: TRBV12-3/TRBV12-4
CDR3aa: CASSSAGARSYEQYF

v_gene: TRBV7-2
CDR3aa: CASSSSGSFGETQYF

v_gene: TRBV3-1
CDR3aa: CASSQDSGSEQYF

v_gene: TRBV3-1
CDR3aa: CASSQDMYNEQFF

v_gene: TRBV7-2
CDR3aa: CASSSSPGGGQPQHF

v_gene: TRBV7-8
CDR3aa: CASSLVEGVNQPQHF

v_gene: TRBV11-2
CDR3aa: CASSSGQAFMNTEAFF

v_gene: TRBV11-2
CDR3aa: CASSLDSGGSFTDTQYF

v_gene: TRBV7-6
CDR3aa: CASSLAASGNNEQFF

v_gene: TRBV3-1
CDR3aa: CASSRWADTGELFF

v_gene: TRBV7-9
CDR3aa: CASSIQGGTYNSPLHF

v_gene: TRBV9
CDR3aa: CASSVGSGYIQETQYF

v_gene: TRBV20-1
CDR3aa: CSARDISGSVSDNEQFF

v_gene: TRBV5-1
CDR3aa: CASSLEGTTRSNTGELFF

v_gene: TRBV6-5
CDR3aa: CASRRLRSEAFF

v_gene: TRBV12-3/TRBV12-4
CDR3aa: CASSHQPRQGYQPQHF

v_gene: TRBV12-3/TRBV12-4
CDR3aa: CASSLRGGFNSNQPQHF

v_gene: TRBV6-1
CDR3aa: CASTGGFGSYEQYF

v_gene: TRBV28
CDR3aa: CASSSVPGQGGTEAFF

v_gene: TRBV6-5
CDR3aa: CASSSAGGSGETQYF

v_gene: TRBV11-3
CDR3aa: CASSDLAGGDEQFF

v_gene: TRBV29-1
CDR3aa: CSAVSGVTYEQYF